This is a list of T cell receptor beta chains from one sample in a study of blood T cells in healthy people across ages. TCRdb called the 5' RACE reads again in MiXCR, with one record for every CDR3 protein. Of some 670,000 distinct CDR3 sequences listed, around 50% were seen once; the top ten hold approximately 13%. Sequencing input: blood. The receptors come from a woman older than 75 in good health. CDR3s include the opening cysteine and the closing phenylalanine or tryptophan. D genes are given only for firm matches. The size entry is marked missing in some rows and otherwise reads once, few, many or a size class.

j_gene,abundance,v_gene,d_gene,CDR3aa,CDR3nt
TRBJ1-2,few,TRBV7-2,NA,CASSPRGTNYGYTF,TGTGCCAGCAGCCCTAGGGGGACGAACTATGGCTACACCTTC
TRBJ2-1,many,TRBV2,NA,CASSGVAGSSYNEQFF,TGTGCCAGCAGTGGCGTAGCCGGGAGCTCCTACAATGAGCAGTTCTTC
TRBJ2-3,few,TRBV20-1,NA,CSALLSTDTQYF,TGCAGTGCCCTACTTAGCACAGATACGCAGTATTTT
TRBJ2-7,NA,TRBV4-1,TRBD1,CASSQDTGGVRYEQYF,TGCGCCAGCAGCCAAGACACAGGGGGTGTAAGGTACGAGCAGTACTTC
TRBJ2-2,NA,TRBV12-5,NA,CASGLGLNTGELFF,TGTGCTAGTGGTTTGGGACTGAACACCGGGGAGCTGTTTTTT
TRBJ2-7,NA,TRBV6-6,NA,CASSPQQGSGYEQYF,TGTGCCAGCAGCCCCCAACAGGGATCGGGTTACGAGCAGTACTTC
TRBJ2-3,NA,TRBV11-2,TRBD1,CASSFEGARRYTQYF,TGTGCCAGCAGCTTCGAGGGGGCTCGTAGGTATACGCAGTATTTT
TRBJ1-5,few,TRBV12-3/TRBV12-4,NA,CASSFSGSNQPQHF,TGTGCCAGCAGTTTCTCGGGGAGCAATCAGCCCCAGCATTTT
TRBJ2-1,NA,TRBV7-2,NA,CASSLQLDQEQFF,TGTGCCAGCAGCTTACAATTGGATCAGGAGCAGTTCTTC
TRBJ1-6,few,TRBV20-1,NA,CSARDRGSYNSPLHF,TGCAGTGCTAGAGACAGGGGCTCCTATAATTCACCCCTCCACTTT
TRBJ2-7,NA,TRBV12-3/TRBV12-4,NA,CASSLQATNYEQYF,TGTGCCAGCAGTTTGCAGGCGACTAACTACGAGCAGTACTTC
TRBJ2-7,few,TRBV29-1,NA,CSVDVAGREQYF,TGCAGCGTTGATGTGGCAGGGCGCGAGCAGTACTTC
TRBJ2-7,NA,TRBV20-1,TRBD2,CSASLRTSGSYEQYF,TGCAGTGCTAGCCTTCGGACTAGCGGTTCCTACGAGCAGTACTTC
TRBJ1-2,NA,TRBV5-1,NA,CASSRQEPEDGYTF,TGCGCCAGCAGTCGACAGGAACCGGAAGACGGCTACACCTTC
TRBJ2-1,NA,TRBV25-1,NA,CASSEDGGPYNEQFF,TGTGCCAGCAGTGAAGACGGGGGGCCCTACAATGAGCAGTTCTTC
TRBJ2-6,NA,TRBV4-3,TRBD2,CASSRSGLAGVGLGANVLTF,TGCGCCAGCAGCCGGTCCGGACTAGCGGGAGTGGGTTTGGGGGCCAACGTCCTGACTTTC
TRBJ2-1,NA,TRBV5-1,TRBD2,CASSRSGGENEQFF,TGCGCCAGCAGCAGATCCGGGGGGGAAAATGAGCAGTTCTTC
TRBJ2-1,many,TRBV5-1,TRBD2,CASSRDIAGGGNEQFF,TGCGCCAGCAGCAGAGATATAGCGGGGGGCGGCAATGAGCAGTTCTTC
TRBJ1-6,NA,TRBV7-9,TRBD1,CASSFDRDFNSPLHF,TGTGCCAGCAGCTTCGACAGGGATTTTAATTCACCCCTCCACTTT
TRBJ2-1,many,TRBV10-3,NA,CAISELGASNEQFF,TGTGCCATCAGTGAGCTGGGGGCGAGCAATGAGCAGTTCTTC
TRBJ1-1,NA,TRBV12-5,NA,CASGREMNTEACF,TGTGCTAGTGGCCGGGAAATGAACACTGAAGCTTGCTTT
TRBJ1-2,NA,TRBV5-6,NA,CASSGLPGDGYTF,TGTGCCAGCAGCGGCCTACCAGGGGATGGCTACACCTTC
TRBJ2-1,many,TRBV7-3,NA,CASSLRRGDNEQFF,TGTGCCAGCAGCTTAAGACGAGGGGACAATGAGCAGTTCTTC
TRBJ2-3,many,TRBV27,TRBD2,CASTNGLAGGVDTQYF,TGTGCCAGCACCAACGGACTAGCGGGTGGGGTAGATACGCAGTATTTT
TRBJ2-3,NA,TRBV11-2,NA,CANSSGHPTDTQYF,TGTGCCAACAGCTCAGGACACCCCACAGATACGCAGTATTTT
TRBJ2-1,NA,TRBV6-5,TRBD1,CASSYGIGQGSNEQFF,TGTGCCAGCAGTTACGGGATAGGACAGGGCTCGAATGAGCAGTTCTTC
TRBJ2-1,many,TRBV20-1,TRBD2,CSALKRESSYNEQFF,TGCAGTGCCCTCAAGCGGGAGAGCTCCTACAATGAGCAGTTCTTC
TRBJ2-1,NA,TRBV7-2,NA,CASSLPLRSTYNEQFF,TGTGCCAGCAGCTTACCGCTTCGTAGCACCTACAATGAGCAGTTCTTC
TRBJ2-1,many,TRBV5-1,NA,CASSSRDDSEQFF,TGCGCCAGCAGCAGCCGGGACGACAGTGAGCAGTTCTTC